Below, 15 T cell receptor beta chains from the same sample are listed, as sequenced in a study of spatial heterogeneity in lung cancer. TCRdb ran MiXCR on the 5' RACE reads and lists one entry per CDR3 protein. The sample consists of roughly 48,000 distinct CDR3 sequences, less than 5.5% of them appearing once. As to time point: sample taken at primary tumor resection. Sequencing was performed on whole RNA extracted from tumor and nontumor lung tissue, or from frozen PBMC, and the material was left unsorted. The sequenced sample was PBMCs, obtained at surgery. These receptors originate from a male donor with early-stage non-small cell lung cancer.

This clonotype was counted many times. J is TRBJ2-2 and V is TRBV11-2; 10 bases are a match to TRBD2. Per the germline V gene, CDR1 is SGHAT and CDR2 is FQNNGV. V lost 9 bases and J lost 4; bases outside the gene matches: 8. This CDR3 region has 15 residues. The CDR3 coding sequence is TGTGCCAGTTCCCCTAGCGGGAGATCCACCGGGGAGCTGTTTTTT. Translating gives CASSPSGRSTGELFF.

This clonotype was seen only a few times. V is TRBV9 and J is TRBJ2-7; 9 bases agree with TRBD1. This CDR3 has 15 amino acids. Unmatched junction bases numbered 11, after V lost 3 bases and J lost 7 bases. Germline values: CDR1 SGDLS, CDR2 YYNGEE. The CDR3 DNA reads TGTGCCAGCAGCGCCGATCCTAACAGGGGGCGTGAGCAGTACTTC. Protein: CASSADPNRGREQYF.

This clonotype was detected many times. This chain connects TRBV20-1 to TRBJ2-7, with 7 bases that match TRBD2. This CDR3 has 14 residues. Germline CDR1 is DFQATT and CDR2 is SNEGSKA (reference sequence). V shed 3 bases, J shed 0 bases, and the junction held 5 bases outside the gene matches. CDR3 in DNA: TGCAGTGCTAGTGGCCTAGCGGTCTCCTACGAGCAGTACTTC. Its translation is CSASGLAVSYEQYF.

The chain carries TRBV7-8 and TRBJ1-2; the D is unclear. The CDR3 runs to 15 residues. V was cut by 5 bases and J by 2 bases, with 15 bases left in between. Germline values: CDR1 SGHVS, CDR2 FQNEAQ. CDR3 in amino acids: CASSRDYQPNYGYTF. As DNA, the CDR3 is TGTGCCAGCAGCCGCGACTATCAGCCGAACTATGGCTACACCTTC.

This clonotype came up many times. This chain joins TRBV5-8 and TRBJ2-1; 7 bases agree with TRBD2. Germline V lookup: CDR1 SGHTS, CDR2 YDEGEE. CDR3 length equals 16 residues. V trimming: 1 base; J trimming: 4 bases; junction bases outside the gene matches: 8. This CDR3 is CASSLWASGPYNEQFF. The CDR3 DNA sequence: TGTGCCAGCAGCTTGTGGGCTAGCGGCCCATACAATGAGCAGTTCTTC.

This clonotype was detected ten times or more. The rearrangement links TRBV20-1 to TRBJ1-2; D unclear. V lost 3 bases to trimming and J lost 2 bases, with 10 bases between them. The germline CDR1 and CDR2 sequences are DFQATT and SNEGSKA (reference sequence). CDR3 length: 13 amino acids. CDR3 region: CSARRPRNYGYTF. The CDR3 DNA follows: TGCAGTGCTAGGAGACCGAGAAACTATGGCTACACCTTC.

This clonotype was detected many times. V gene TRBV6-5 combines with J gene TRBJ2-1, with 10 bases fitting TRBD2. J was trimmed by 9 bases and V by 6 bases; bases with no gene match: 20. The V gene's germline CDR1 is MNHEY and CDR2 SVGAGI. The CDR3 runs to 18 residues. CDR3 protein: CASSPQPLSLAGRGEQFF. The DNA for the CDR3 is TGTGCCAGCAGCCCACAACCTCTTTCACTAGCGGGAAGGGGTGAGCAGTTCTTC.

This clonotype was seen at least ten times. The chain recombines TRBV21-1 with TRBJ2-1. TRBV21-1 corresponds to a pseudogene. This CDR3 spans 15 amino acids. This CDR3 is CASTKQSISYNEQFF. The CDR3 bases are TGTGCCAGCACAAAACAAAGCATTTCCTACAATGAGCAGTTCTTC.

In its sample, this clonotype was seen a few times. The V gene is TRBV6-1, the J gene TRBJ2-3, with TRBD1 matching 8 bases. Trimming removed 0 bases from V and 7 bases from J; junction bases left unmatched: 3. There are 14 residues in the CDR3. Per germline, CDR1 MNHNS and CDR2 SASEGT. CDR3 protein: CASSEATGGNTQYF. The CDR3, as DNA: TGTGCCAGCAGTGAAGCAACAGGGGGAAATACGCAGTATTTT.

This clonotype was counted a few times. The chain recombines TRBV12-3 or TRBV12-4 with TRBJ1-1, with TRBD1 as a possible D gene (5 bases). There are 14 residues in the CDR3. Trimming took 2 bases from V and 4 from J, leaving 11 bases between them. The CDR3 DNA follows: TGTGCCAGCAGTTTACGGGGCGTTGGCACTGAAGCTTTCTTT. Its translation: CASSLRGVGTEAFF.

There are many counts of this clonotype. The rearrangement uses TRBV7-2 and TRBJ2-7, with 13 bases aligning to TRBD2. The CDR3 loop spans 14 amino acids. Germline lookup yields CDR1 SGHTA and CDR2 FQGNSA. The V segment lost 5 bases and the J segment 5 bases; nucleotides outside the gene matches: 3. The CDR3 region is CASSHGLAGDEQYF. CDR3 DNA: TGTGCCAGCAGCCACGGACTAGCGGGAGACGAGCAGTACTTC.

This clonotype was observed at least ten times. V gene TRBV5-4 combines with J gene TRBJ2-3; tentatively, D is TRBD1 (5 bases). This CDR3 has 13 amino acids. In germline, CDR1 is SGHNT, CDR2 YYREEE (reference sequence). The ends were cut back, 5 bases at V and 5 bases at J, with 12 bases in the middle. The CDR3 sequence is CASSVAGIDTQYF. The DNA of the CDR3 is TGTGCCAGCAGTGTAGCAGGGATAGATACGCAGTATTTT. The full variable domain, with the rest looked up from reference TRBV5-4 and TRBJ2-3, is ETGVTQSPTHLIKTRGQQVTLRCSSQSGHNTVSWYQQALGQGPQFIFQYYREEENGRGNFPPRFSGLQFPNYSSELNVNALELDDSALYLCASSVAGIDTQYFGPGTRLTVL.

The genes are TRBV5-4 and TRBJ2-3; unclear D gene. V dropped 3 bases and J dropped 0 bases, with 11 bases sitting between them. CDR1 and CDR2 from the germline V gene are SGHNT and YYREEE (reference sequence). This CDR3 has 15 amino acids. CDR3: CASSSYAESTDTQYF. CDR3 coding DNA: TGTGCCAGCAGCTCGTACGCGGAAAGCACAGATACGCAGTATTTT. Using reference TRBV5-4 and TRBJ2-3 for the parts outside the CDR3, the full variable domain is ETGVTQSPTHLIKTRGQQVTLRCSSQSGHNTVSWYQQALGQGPQFIFQYYREEENGRGNFPPRFSGLQFPNYSSELNVNALELDDSALYLCASSSYAESTDTQYFGPGTRLTVL.

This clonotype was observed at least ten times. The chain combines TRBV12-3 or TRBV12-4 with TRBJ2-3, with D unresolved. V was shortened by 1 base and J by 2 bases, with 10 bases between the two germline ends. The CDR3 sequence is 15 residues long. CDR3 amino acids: CASSLGSGDTDTQYF. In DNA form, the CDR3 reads TGTGCCAGCAGTTTAGGCTCCGGCGACACAGATACGCAGTATTTT.

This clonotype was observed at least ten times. This CDR3 is CASSPRRDTGELFF. CDR3 coding DNA: TGTGCCAGCAGTCCCCGACGGGACACCGGGGAGCTGTTTTTT. This chain uses TRBV12-3 or TRBV12-4 with TRBJ2-2; no clear D. The CDR3 contains 14 residues. V was cut by 5 bases and J by 3 bases, with 10 bases left in between.